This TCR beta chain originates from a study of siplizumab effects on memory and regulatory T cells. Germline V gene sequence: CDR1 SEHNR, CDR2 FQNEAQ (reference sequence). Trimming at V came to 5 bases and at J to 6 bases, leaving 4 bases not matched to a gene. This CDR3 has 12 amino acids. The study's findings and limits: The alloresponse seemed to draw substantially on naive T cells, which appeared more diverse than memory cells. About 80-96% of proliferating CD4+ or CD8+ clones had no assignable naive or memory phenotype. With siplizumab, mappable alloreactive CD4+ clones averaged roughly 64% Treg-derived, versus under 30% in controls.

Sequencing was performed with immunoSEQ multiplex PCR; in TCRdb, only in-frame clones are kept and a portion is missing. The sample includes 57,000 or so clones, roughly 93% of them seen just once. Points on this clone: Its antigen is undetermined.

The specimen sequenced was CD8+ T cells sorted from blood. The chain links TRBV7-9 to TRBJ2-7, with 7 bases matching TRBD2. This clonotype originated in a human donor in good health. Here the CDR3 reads CASSPPGGEQYF. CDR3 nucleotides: TGTGCCAGCAGCCCCCCGGGGGGCGAGCAGTACTTC.